The rows below give T cell receptor beta chains drawn from one sample of a study of cytomegalovirus exposure and HLA in healthy donors. TCRdb keeps only in-frame clones here, not all; method: immunoSEQ multiplex PCR. The sample lists some 150,000 clones, more than 60% occurring once. Material: PBMCs. All receptors derive from a man between 35 and 55 years old in good health and CMV-seronegative. CDR3s include the opening cysteine and the closing phenylalanine or tryptophan. The D gene is left open where the match is weak. Some rows have no size entry. The others give once, few or many, or a class for an expanded clone.

J gene | D gene | CDR3 length | clone size | V gene | CDR3 protein | CDR3 DNA
TRBJ2-5 | TRBD2 | 14 | - | TRBV7-4 | CASRVAGDGETQYF | TGTGCCAGCAGGGTAGCGGGGGATGGAGAGACCCAGTACTTC
TRBJ2-2 | - | 15 | - | TRBV27 | CASSLGVVGTGELFF | TGTGCCAGCAGCCTAGGGGTTGTGGGAACCGGGGAGCTGTTTTTT
TRBJ2-5 | - | 16 | - | TRBV4-3 | CASSQDTNQGGKTQYF | TGCGCCAGCAGCCAAGATACAAACCAGGGAGGAAAGACCCAGTACTTC
TRBJ2-6 | - | 16 | - | TRBV5-4 | CASSSTRVSGANVLTF | TGTGCCAGCAGCAGCACCAGGGTCTCTGGGGCCAACGTCCTGACTTTC
TRBJ2-2 | TRBD1 | 17 | once | TRBV12-5 | CASGFRTGTANTGELFF | TGTGCTAGTGGTTTCCGGACCGGGACAGCGAACACCGGGGAGCTGTTTTTT
TRBJ2-7 | - | 11 | - | TRBV20-1 | CSASLRGEQYF | TGCAGTGCTAGTCTTCGGGGCGAGCAGTACTTC
TRBJ1-2 | TRBD1 | 18 | - | TRBV7-2 | CASSLPRQGAANRRGYTF | TGTGCCAGCAGCTTACCCCGTCAGGGGGCCGCGAATCGTCGTGGCTACACCTTC
TRBJ1-5 | TRBD1 | 20 | - | TRBV7-8 | CASSSQGQGGAPWSNQPQHF | TGTGCCAGCAGCTCCCAGGGCCAAGGGGGCGCCCCGTGGAGCAATCAGCCCCAGCATTTT
TRBJ2-5 | - | 16 | - | TRBV4-1 | CASSQDGAPGQETQYF | TGCGCCAGCAGCCAAGATGGCGCTCCGGGGCAAGAGACCCAGTACTTC
TRBJ2-3 | TRBD2 | 14 | - | TRBV29-1 | CSVDGAGGSDTQYF | TGCAGCGTTGACGGTGCGGGGGGTTCTGATACGCAGTATTTT
TRBJ1-1 | TRBD1 | 15 | - | TRBV19 | CASKPVRTGNTEAFF | TGTGCCAGTAAGCCGGTACGGACAGGGAACACTGAAGCTTTCTTT
TRBJ2-5 | TRBD1 | 14 | - | TRBV19 | CASSLGTGPGTQYF | TGTGCCAGTAGTCTAGGGACAGGGCCGGGGACCCAGTACTTC
TRBJ2-5 | - | 16 | once | TRBV11-2 | CASSLVGGAFQETQYF | TGTGCCAGCAGCTTAGTTGGCGGGGCGTTCCAAGAGACCCAGTACTTC
TRBJ2-1 | TRBD1 | 15 | few | TRBV5-1 | CASSLWGTDYNEQFF | TGCGCCAGCAGCCTTTGGGGGACAGACTACAATGAGCAGTTCTTC
TRBJ1-6 | - | 17 | - | TRBV7-8 | CASSLGLDRQHNSPLHF | TGTGCCAGCAGCTTAGGGTTGGACAGACAGCACAATTCACCCCTCCACTTT
TRBJ1-3 | - | 15 | - | TRBV7-2 | CASSKDRSSGNTIYF | TGTGCCAGCAGTAAAGACAGGTCTTCTGGAAACACCATATATTTT
TRBJ1-2 | TRBD1 | 12 | - | TRBV9 | CASSLRGLGYTF | TGTGCCAGCAGCTTAAGGGGGCTAGGCTACACCTTC
TRBJ2-1 | TRBD2 | 17 | - | TRBV4-1 | CASSQEGGSGRFYEQFF | TGCGCCAGCAGCCAAGAGGGGGGTAGCGGGAGGTTCTATGAGCAGTTCTTC
TRBJ2-3 | - | 15 | - | TRBV2 | CASSEGPGSTDTQYF | TGTGCCAGCAGTGAAGGGCCGGGGAGCACAGATACGCAGTATTTT
TRBJ1-1 | - | 14 | - | TRBV27 | CASRLRLQGTEAFF | TGTGCCAGCCGCCTGCGGTTACAGGGCACTGAAGCTTTCTTT
TRBJ1-1 | TRBD1 | 13 | - | TRBV5-1 | CASQRGTGSEAFF | TGCGCCAGCCAACGCGGGACAGGGTCTGAAGCTTTCTTT
TRBJ2-7 | - | 14 | - | TRBV19 | CASSLADTSYEQYF | TGTGCCAGTAGCCTCGCGGACACCTCCTACGAGCAGTACTTC
TRBJ1-5 | - | 14 | many | TRBV5-8 | CASVRDLSNQPQHF | TGTGCCAGCGTACGGGATTTGTCCAATCAGCCCCAGCATTTT
TRBJ1-6 | TRBD1 | 15 | - | TRBV4-1 | CASSPRQGGNSPLHF | TGCGCCAGCAGCCCCCGACAGGGGGGAAATTCACCCCTCCACTTT
TRBJ1-4 | - | 15 | - | TRBV10-1 | CASQSGYPANEKLFF | TGCGCCAGCCAGTCGGGGTATCCGGCTAATGAAAAACTGTTTTTT
TRBJ2-1 | TRBD2 | 13 | - | TRBV6-1 | CASLAGGYNEQFF | TGTGCCAGCTTAGCGGGGGGCTACAATGAGCAGTTCTTC